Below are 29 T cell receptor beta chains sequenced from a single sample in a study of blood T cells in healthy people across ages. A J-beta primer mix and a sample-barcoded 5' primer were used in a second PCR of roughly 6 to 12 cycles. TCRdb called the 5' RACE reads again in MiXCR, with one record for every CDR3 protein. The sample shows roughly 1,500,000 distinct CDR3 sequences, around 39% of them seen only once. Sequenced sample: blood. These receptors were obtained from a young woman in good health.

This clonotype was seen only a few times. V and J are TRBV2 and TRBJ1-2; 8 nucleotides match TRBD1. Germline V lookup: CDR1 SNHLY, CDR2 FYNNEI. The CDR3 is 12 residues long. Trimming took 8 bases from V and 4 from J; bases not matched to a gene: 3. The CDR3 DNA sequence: TGTGCCAGCGGACAGGGAGGCTATGGCTACACCTTC. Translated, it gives CASGQGGYGYTF.

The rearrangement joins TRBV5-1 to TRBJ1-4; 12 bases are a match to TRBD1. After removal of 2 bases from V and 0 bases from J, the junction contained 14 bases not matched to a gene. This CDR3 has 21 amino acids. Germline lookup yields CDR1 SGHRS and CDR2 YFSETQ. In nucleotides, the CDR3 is TGCGCCAGCAGCTTAACGGGGGACAGGGGGCATTCGGTTACAACTAATGAAAAACTGTTTTTT. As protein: CASSLTGDRGHSVTTNEKLFF.

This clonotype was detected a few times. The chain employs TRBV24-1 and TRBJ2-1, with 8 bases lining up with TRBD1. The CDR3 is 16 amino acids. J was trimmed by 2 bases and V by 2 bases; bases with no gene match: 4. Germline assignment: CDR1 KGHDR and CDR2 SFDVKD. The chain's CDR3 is CATSDSGQATYNEQFF. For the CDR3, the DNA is TGTGCCACCAGTGATTCGGGACAGGCCACCTACAATGAGCAGTTCTTC.

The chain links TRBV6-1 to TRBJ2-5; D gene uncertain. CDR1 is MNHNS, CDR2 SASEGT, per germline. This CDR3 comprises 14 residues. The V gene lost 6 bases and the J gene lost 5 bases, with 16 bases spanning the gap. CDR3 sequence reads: CASSRHSKEETQYF. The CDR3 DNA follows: TGTGCCAGCAGCCGACACTCGAAGGAGGAGACCCAGTACTTC.

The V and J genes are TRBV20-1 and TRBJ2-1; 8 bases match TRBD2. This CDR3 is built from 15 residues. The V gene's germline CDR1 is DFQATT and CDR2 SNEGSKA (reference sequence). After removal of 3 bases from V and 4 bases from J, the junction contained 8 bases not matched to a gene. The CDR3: CSARATSGLYNEQFF. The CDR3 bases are TGCAGTGCTAGGGCCACTAGCGGATTATACAATGAGCAGTTCTTC.

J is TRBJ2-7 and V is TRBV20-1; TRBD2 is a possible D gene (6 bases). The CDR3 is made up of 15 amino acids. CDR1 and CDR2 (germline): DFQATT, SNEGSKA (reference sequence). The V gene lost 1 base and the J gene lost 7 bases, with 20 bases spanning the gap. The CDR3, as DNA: TGCAGTGCTAGAGGGGCGACTAGTGTCGGCAATGAGCAGTACTTC. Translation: CSARGATSVGNEQYF.

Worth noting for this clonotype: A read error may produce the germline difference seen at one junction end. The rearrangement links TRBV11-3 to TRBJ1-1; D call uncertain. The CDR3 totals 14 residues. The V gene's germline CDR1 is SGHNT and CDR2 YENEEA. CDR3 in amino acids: CASSLDGVNTEAFF. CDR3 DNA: TGCGCCAGCAGCTTGGACGGGGTGAACACTGAAGCTTTCTTT. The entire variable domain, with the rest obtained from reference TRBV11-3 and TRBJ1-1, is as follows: EAGVVQSPRYKIIEKKQPVAFWCNPISGHNTLYWYLQNLGQGPELLIRYENEEAVDDSQLPKDRFSAERLKGVDSTLKIQPAELGDSAVYLCASSLDGVNTEAFFGQGTRLTVV.

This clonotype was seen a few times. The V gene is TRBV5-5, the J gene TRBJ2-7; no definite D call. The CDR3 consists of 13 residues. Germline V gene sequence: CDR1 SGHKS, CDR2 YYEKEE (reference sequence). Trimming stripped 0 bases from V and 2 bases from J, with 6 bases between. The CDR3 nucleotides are TGTGCCAGCAGCTTGGTAGATCCCTACGAGCAGTACTTC. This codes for CASSLVDPYEQYF.

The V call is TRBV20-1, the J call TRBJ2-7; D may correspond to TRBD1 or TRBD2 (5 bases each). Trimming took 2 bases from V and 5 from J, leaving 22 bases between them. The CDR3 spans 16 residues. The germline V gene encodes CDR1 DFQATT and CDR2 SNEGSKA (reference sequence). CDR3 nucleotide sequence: TGCAGTGCTAGAAGGGCAGGGAGAGGTTATACCCACGAGCAGTACTTC. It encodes CSARRAGRGYTHEQYF.

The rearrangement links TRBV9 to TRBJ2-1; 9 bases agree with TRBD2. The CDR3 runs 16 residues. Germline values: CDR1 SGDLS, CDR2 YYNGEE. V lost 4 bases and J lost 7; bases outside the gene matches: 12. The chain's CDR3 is CASSPRAGGVGNEQFF. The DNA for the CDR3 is TGTGCCAGCAGCCCTCGAGCGGGAGGAGTGGGGAATGAGCAGTTCTTC.

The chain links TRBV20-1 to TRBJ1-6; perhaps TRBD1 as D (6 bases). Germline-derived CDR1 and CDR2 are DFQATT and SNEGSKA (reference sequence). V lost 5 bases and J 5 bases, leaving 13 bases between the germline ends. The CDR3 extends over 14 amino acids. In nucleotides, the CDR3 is TGCAGTGCTCCCGGGGCAGGGGATAATTCACCCCTCCACTTT. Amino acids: CSAPGAGDNSPLHF.

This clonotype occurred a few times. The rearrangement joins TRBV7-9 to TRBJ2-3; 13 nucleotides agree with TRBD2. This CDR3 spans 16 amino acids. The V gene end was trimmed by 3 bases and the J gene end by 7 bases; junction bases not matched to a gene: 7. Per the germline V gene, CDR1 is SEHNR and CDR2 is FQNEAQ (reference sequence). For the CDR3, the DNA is TGTGCCAGCAGCTTGGGACTAGCGGGGTTCGAGTATACGCAGTATTTT. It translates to CASSLGLAGFEYTQYF.

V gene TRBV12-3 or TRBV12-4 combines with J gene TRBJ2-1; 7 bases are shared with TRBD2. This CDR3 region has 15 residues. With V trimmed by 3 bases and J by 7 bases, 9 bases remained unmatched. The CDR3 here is CASSLWGRAGNEQFF. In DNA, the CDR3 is TGTGCCAGCAGTTTGTGGGGGAGGGCCGGGAATGAGCAGTTCTTC.

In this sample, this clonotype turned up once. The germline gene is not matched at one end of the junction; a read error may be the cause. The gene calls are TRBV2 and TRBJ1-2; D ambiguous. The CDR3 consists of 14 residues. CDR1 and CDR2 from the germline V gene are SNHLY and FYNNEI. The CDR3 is CASNEAQMNYGYTF. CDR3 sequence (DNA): TGTGCCAGCAATGAAGCCCAAATGAACTATGGCTACACCTTC.

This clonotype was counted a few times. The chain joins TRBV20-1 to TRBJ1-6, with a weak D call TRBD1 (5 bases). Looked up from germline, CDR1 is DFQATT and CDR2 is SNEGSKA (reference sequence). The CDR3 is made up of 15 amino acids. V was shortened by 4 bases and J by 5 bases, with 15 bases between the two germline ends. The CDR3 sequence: CSATVWGRDNSPLHF. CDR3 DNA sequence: TGCAGTGCTACCGTCTGGGGCAGGGATAATTCACCCCTCCACTTT.

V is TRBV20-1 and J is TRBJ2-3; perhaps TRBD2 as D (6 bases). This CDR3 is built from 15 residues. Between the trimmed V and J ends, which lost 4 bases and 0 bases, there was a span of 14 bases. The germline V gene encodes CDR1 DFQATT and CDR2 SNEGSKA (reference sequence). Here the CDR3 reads CSAIGLASSTDTQYF. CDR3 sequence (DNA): TGCAGTGCTATAGGCCTAGCGTCTAGCACAGATACGCAGTATTTT.

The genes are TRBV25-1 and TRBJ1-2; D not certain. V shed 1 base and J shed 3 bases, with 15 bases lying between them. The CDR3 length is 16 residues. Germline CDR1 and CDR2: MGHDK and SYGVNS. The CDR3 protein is CASSELGINFDYGYTF. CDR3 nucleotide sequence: TGTGCCAGCAGTGAATTAGGGATCAATTTTGACTATGGCTACACCTTC.

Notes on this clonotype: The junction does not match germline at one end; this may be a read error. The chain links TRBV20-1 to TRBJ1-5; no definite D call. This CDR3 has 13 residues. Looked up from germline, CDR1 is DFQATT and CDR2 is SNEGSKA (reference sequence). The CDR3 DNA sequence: TGCTGTGCCAAGTCCAGTAGCAATCAGCCCCAGCATTTT. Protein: CCAKSSSNQPQHF.

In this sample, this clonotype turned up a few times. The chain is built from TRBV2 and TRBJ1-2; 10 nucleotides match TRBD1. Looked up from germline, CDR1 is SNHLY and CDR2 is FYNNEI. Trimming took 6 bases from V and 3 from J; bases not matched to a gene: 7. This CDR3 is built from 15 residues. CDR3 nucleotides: TGTGCCAGCAGGGAGACGGGACAGGGGCACTATGGCTACACCTTC. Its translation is CASRETGQGHYGYTF. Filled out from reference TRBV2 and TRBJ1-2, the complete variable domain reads EPEVTQTPSHQVTQMGQEVILRCVPISNHLYFYWYRQILGQKVEFLVSFYNNEISEKSEIFDDQFSVERPDGSNFTLKIRSTKLEDSAMYFCASRETGQGHYGYTFGSGTRLTVV.

Written as DNA, the CDR3 is TGTGCCAGCAGCCAAGACGTACCCTATACGCAGTATTTT. As protein: CASSQDVPYTQYF. The chain carries TRBV3-1 and TRBJ2-3, with D hard to call. Trimming pared 0 bases from V and 7 bases from J, leaving 8 bases between. Germline V gene lookup returns CDR1 LGHDT and CDR2 YNNKEL (reference sequence). The CDR3 extends over 13 amino acids.

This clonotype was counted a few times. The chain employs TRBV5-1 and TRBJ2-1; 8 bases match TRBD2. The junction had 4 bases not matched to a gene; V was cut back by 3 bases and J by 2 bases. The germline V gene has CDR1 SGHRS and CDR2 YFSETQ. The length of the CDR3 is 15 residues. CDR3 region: CASSSGRGTYNEQFF. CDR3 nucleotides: TGCGCCAGCAGCTCCGGGAGGGGAACCTACAATGAGCAGTTCTTC.

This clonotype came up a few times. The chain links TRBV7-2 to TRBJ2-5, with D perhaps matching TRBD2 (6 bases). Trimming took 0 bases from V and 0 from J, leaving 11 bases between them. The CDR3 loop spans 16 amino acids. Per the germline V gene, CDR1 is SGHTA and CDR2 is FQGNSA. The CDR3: CASSLARGLYQETQYF. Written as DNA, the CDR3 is TGTGCCAGCAGCTTAGCGCGGGGCCTGTACCAAGAGACCCAGTACTTC.

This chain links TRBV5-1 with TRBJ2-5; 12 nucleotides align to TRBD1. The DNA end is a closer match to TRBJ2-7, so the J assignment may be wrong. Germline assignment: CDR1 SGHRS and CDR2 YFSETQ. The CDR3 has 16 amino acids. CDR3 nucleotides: TGCGCCAGCAGCCCTGGGACAGGGGGCGCCATAGGCGAGCAGTACTTC. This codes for CASSPGTGGAIGEQYF.

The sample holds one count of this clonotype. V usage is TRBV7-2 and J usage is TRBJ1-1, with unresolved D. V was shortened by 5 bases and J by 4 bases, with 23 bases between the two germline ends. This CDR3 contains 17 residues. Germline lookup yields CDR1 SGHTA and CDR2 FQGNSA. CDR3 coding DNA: TGTGCCAGCAGCCGCAATGGGCGGGCAGACCTGAGCACTGAAGCTTTCTTT. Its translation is CASSRNGRADLSTEAFF.

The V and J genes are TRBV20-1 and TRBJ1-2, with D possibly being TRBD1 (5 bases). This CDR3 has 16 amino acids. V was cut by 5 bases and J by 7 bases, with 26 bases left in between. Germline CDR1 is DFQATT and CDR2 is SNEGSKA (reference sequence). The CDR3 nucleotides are TGCAGTGCTTCCCGAACCGGCGTAGGGGAGGGAGGTGGCTACACCTTC. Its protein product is CSASRTGVGEGGGYTF.

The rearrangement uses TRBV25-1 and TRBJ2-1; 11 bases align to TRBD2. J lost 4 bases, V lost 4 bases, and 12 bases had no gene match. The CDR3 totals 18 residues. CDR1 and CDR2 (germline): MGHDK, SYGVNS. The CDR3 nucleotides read TGTGCCAGCAGTGTTGGAACTAGCGGGAGTATCTCATACAATGAGCAGTTCTTC. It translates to CASSVGTSGSISYNEQFF.

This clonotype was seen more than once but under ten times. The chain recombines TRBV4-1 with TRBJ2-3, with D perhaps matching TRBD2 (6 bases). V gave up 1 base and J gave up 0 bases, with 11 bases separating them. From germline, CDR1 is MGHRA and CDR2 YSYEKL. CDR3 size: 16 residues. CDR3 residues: CASSQVQAGSTDTQYF. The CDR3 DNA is TGCGCCAGCAGCCAAGTTCAAGCGGGTAGCACAGATACGCAGTATTTT.

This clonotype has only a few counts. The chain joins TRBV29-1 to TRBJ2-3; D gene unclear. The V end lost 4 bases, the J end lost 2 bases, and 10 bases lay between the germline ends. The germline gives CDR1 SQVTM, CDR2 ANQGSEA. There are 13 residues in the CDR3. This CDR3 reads CSVGALHTDTQYF. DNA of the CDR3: TGCAGCGTTGGCGCCTTACACACAGATACGCAGTATTTT.

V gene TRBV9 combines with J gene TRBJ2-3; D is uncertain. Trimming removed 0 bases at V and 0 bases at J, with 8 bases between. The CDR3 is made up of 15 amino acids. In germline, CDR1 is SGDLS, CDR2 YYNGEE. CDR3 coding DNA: TGTGCCAGCAGCGTAGGGCGGTTTAGCACAGATACGCAGTATTTT. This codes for CASSVGRFSTDTQYF.